This TCR beta chain is drawn from a study of blood T cell repertoires in COVID-19. As for the study in general: Acute-phase and convalescent COVID-19 samples originated in the United States, Italy and Spain. Sample material is recorded as cDNA or gDNA derived from T cells, B-cell-depleted T cells, or PBMCs.

Per the study methods: Amplification from reference gene primers served as the basis for estimated nucleated cell counts. Method: immunoSEQ multiplex PCR; TCRdb's copy keeps in-frame clones and lacks some. That table supplies the V and J calls and clone size; D and trimming were determined from the DNA. The sample records approximately 530,000 clones, 85% to 90% being singletons. This clone was detected once. Seattle participants joined during active infection and were tracked over time. From germline, CDR1 is SGHDT and CDR2 YYEEEE. The V gene lost 6 bases and the J gene lost 4 bases, with 13 bases spanning the gap. There are 13 residues in the CDR3.

The sequenced sample consisted of peripheral blood. The V call is TRBV5-6, the J call TRBJ1-2, with unresolved D. The source is a woman aged 45-60 years with COVID-19, enrolled during active disease. CDR3 in DNA: TGTGCCAGCACCCTGAACACAGTCTATGGCTACACCTTC. It codes for CASTLNTVYGYTF.